The subject of this entry is one T cell receptor (beta chain). The data belong to a study of CD8 T cells in ankylosing spondylitis. TCRdb used MiXCR to reprocess the 5' RACE reads, holding one entry per CDR3 protein. The sample carries about 250,000 distinct CDR3 sequences, over 15% recorded once. This clonotype was sampled from a male donor with ankylosing spondylitis or in good health (not recorded which). The sequencing input was blood, either unsorted or a sorted T cell fraction (not recorded which).

In DNA form, the CDR3 reads TGTGCCAGCAGCCAGGCGGGAGGGCCCTCCGAGCAGTACTTC. Its protein product is CASSQAGGPSEQYF. This chain uses TRBV14 with TRBJ2-7; 9 positions match TRBD2. The CDR3 is 14 amino acids. The germline gives CDR1 SGHDN, CDR2 FVKESK. V was clipped by 3 bases and J by 6 bases; unmatched bases: 6. Combining the CDR3 with reference TRBV14 and TRBJ2-7 gives the whole variable domain EAGVTQFPSHSVIEKGQTVTLRCDPISGHDNLYWYRRVMGKEIKFLLHFVKESKQDESGMPNNRFLAERTGGTYSTLKVQPAELEDSGVYFCASSQAGGPSEQYFGPGTRLTVT.